A few counts support the clone carrying this T cell receptor beta chain. The entry originates in a study of blood T cell repertoires in COVID-19. On the study more broadly: T cells, B-cell-depleted T cells, or PBMCs provided the cDNA or gDNA that served as material.

V lost 2 bases and J 7 bases, leaving 6 bases between the germline ends. The CDR3 spans 13 residues. CDR1 is LNHDA, CDR2 SQIVND, per germline (reference sequence). Data came from immunoSEQ multiplex PCR; TCRdb stores just in-frame clones and leaves some out. Here the sample spans some 240,000 clones, roughly 89% being singletons. V and J are TRBV19 and TRBJ1-6; TRBD1 is a possible D gene (5 bases). The source of this sequence is a woman in her thirties or forties who had recovered from COVID-19. Material for sequencing was peripheral blood. CDR3 bases: TGTGCCAGTAGTATACGGGGGAATTCACCCCTCCACTTT. Protein sequence: CASSIRGNSPLHF.